The 10 T cell receptor beta chains below come from one sample, sequenced in a study of shared clonotypes between healthy human individuals. Using immunoSEQ multiplex PCR, the repertoire was profiled, and TCRdb retains in-frame clones only, with some absent. The data contain some 1.4 million clones, roughly 96% of them singletons. Sample: naive CD4+ T cells sorted from blood. Subset here: CD45RA+ positively selected. These receptors were collected from a man aged 25 to 40 in good health.

Only one count was recorded for this clone. The chain has TRBV5-1 and TRBJ2-7, with TRBD2 matching 13 bases. CDR3 size: 16 residues. Germline CDR1 reads SGHRS; CDR2 reads YFSETQ. V shed 3 bases and J 4 bases; nucleotides not matched to a gene: 7. CDR3 loop: CASSSGTSGVDYEQYF. For the CDR3, the DNA is TGCGCCAGCAGCTCGGGGACTAGCGGGGTAGATTACGAGCAGTACTTC.

The chain is built from TRBV7-2 and TRBJ2-3, with TRBD1 identical over 8 bases. With 4 bases clipped from V and 6 bases from J, the junction kept 3 bases outside the gene matches. Germline-derived CDR1 and CDR2 are SGHTA and FQGNSA. CDR3 length: 13 amino acids. The CDR3 DNA reads as TGTGCCAGCAGCTCTAACAGGGGGGATACGCAGTATTTT. This encodes CASSSNRGDTQYF.

The chain employs TRBV2 and TRBJ1-5; 9 bases are shared with TRBD1. The germline CDR1 and CDR2 sequences are SNHLY and FYNNEI. The V gene end was trimmed by 5 bases and the J gene end by 1 base; junction bases not matched to a gene: 9. The CDR3 is 17 amino acids. The CDR3 spells CASSPPGQGLSNQPQHF. In nucleotides, the CDR3 is TGTGCCAGCAGTCCTCCGGGACAGGGTCTGAGCAATCAGCCCCAGCATTTT.

The chain combines TRBV10-1 with TRBJ2-7; D not certain. Germline V gene data show CDR1 as WNHNN and CDR2 as SYGVQD (reference sequence). The CDR3 has 13 residues. V shed 2 bases and J shed 8 bases, with 13 bases lying between them. CDR3 DNA sequence: TGCGCCAGCAGTGAGACCCCGGAAGCGCAGCAGTACTTC. Protein: CASSETPEAQQYF.

The chain links TRBV10-3 to TRBJ1-1, with D hard to call. Germline CDR1 ENHRY, CDR2 SYGVKD. The ends were cut back, 4 bases at V and 1 base at J, with 16 bases in the middle. The CDR3 spans 16 residues. As DNA, the CDR3 is TGTGCCATCAGTGCCCACTCGACCCCGGGGAACACTGAAGCTTTCTTT. This translates into CAISAHSTPGNTEAFF.

The count of this clone is one. The chain has TRBV6-1 and TRBJ2-5; no firm D call. V shed 6 bases and J shed 3 bases, with 14 bases lying between them. CDR1 and CDR2 from the germline V gene are MNHNS and SASEGT. This CDR3 has 14 amino acids. The CDR3: CASRHRPTEETQYF. In nucleotides, the CDR3 is TGTGCCAGCAGGCACCGCCCCACTGAAGAGACCCAGTACTTC.

The chain carries TRBV5-1 and TRBJ2-3; D is possibly TRBD2 (5 bases). The germline V gene has CDR1 SGHRS and CDR2 YFSETQ. The CDR3 runs 20 residues. The V end was cut by 1 base, the J end by 1 base, with 25 bases between. The CDR3 nucleotides are TGCGCCAGCAGCTTGTGGGGTTTGGAACAGAGCGGTCCGGGCACAGATACGCAGTATTTT. Residues: CASSLWGLEQSGPGTDTQYF.

This clone was seen only once. The chain joins TRBV5-1 to TRBJ2-7; D is ambiguous. Germline V gene data show CDR1 as SGHRS and CDR2 as YFSETQ. V was clipped by 4 bases and J by 3 bases, with 11 bases between them. This CDR3 is built from 13 residues. The CDR3 sequence: CASSRTAVYEQYF. CDR3 sequence (DNA): TGCGCCAGCAGCCGGACGGCTGTCTACGAGCAGTACTTC.

The chain links TRBV28 to TRBJ2-5, with 8 bases that match TRBD1. After removal of 1 base from V and 5 bases from J, the junction contained 9 bases not matched to a gene. Germline lookup yields CDR1 MDHEN and CDR2 SYDVKM. This CDR3 contains 16 residues. The CDR3 nucleotides are TGTGCCAGCAGTTTATCCGGGACAGGTTTTTCGGAGACCCAGTACTTC. It specifies CASSLSGTGFSETQYF.

The chain combines TRBV5-4 with TRBJ1-1; 7 bases fit TRBD1. CDR3 length equals 15 residues. V was clipped by 5 bases and J by 1 base; unmatched bases: 8. Germline V gene sequence: CDR1 SGHNT, CDR2 YYREEE (reference sequence). The CDR3 region is CASRVQGGQNTEAFF. In DNA form, the CDR3 reads TGTGCCAGCAGGGTGCAGGGGGGGCAGAACACTGAAGCTTTCTTT.